These 28 T cell receptor beta chains came from one sample sequenced in a study of human T cells and chemical hapten exposure. Each CDR3 protein is one row after TCRdb ran MiXCR on the RACE reads. The table includes about 80,000 distinct CDR3 sequences, 12% to 15% detected once. Stated time point: pre-sensitization, week 0. Treatment: therapeutic diphenylcyclopropenone sensitization with weekly scalp DPC. Sequencing used whole blood, obtained in connection with sensitization to the hapten diphenylcyclopropenone (DPC). The receptors shown here come from a woman aged 50 to 65 with alopecia areata. Some clones in this sample may be carry-over from other donors' samples.

Many counts were recorded for this clonotype. The rearrangement joins TRBV6-2 or TRBV6-3 to TRBJ2-1; D not certain. CDR1 and CDR2 from the germline V gene are MNHEY and SVGEGT. The CDR3 is made up of 11 amino acids. V gave up 6 bases and J gave up 8 bases, with 8 bases separating them. This CDR3 reads CASSPWHEQFF. The CDR3 DNA reads as TGTGCCAGCAGCCCCTGGCATGAGCAGTTCTTC.

This clonotype was found many times. The V gene is TRBV7-2, the J gene TRBJ2-7; 12 bases align to TRBD1. Germline values: CDR1 SGHTA, CDR2 FQGNSA. V lost 3 bases, J lost 4 bases, and 1 base stayed unmatched. This CDR3 comprises 14 residues. CDR3 DNA sequence: TGTGCCAGCAGCTTGGGACAGGGGGCATACGAGCAGTACTTC. This encodes CASSLGQGAYEQYF.

The chain links TRBV7-9 to TRBJ2-1, with 8 bases that match TRBD1. Germline assignment: CDR1 SEHNR and CDR2 FQNEAQ (reference sequence). V was pared by 5 bases and J by 0 bases, with 6 bases of the junction left unmatched. The CDR3 totals 16 residues. CDR3 in amino acids: CASSLQGASSYNEQFF. The CDR3 nucleotides read TGTGCCAGCAGCCTCCAGGGGGCCAGCTCCTACAATGAGCAGTTCTTC.

This clonotype was counted between two and nine times. The gene calls are TRBV28 and TRBJ2-3; perhaps TRBD1 as D (7 bases). In germline, CDR1 is MDHEN, CDR2 SYDVKM. The CDR3 covers 16 residues. The V end was cut by 6 bases, the J end by 2 bases, with 18 bases between. CDR3 nucleotide sequence: TGTGCCAGCAGGAGAACCGGGGGACAGTACACAGATACGCAGTATTTT. Encoded protein: CASRRTGGQYTDTQYF.

This chain links TRBV18 with TRBJ2-7, with TRBD1 matching over 8 bases. Trimming at V came to 5 bases and at J to 3 bases, leaving 6 bases not matched to a gene. Per the germline V gene, CDR1 is KGHSH and CDR2 is LQKENI. CDR3 length equals 14 residues. The CDR3 sequence is CASSSDRGRYEQYF. The CDR3, as DNA: TGTGCCAGCTCAAGTGACAGGGGACGCTACGAGCAGTACTTC.

At least ten counts were recorded for this clonotype. The chain links TRBV5-4 to TRBJ2-3; D is ambiguous. Between the trimmed V and J ends, which lost 2 bases and 0 bases, there was a span of 10 bases. This CDR3 region has 15 residues. Per the germline V gene, CDR1 is SGHNT and CDR2 is YYREEE (reference sequence). CDR3 in amino acids: CASSLGGLSTDTQYF. DNA for the CDR3: TGTGCCAGCAGCTTAGGCGGTCTGAGCACAGATACGCAGTATTTT.

In regard to this clonotype: A read error may account for a junction end that differs from germline. V and J are TRBV11-2 and TRBJ2-3; D gene uncertain. Per germline, CDR1 SGHAT and CDR2 FQNNGV. The CDR3 is 17 residues long. CDR3 loop: CASSLDQLSRPTDTRYF. Written as DNA, the CDR3 is TGTGCCAGCAGCTTAGACCAACTATCTAGACCCACAGATACGCGGTATTTT.

This rearrangement joins TRBV29-1 to TRBJ2-3, with a weak D call TRBD1 (6 bases). Germline loops: CDR1 SQVTM, CDR2 ANQGSEA. The CDR3 loop spans 13 amino acids. V shed 5 bases and J shed 2 bases, with 11 bases lying between them. CDR3 protein: CSVRSGVTDTQYF. Here the CDR3 DNA reads TGCAGCGTTCGCTCAGGGGTCACAGATACGCAGTATTTT.

This clonotype occurred a few times. The chain employs TRBV29-1 and TRBJ2-7; D is perhaps TRBD2 (6 bases). The V and J ends lost 0 bases and 0 bases respectively, with 9 bases between them. The CDR3 consists of 14 residues. Germline V lookup: CDR1 SQVTM, CDR2 ANQGSEA. The CDR3 reads CSVEEGGDSYEQYF. CDR3 coding DNA: TGCAGCGTTGAAGAAGGAGGGGACTCCTACGAGCAGTACTTC.

The DNA of the CDR3 is TGCAGCGTTTCGGACAGAGTATACGAGCAGTACTTC. The encoded protein is CSVSDRVYEQYF. V usage is TRBV29-1 and J usage is TRBJ2-7; TRBD1 might be the D (6 bases). Trimming removed 5 bases from V and 4 bases from J, with 12 bases in between. CDR1 and CDR2 from the germline V gene are SQVTM and ANQGSEA. The CDR3 has 12 amino acids.

V usage is TRBV5-6 and J usage is TRBJ2-7, with a weak D call TRBD2 (5 bases). The germline gives CDR1 SGHDT, CDR2 YYEEEE. CDR3 length: 16 residues. Trimming shortened V by 2 bases and J by 4 bases, and 19 bases separated the two germline ends. CDR3 sequence: CASSFSFRGAIYEQYF. CDR3 in DNA: TGTGCCAGCAGCTTCTCTTTTCGGGGTGCGATTTACGAGCAGTACTTC.

J is TRBJ2-1 and V is TRBV3-1; D is uncertain. The germline gives CDR1 LGHDT, CDR2 YNNKEL (reference sequence). The CDR3 spans 11 residues. For the CDR3, the DNA is TGTGTCATCGGCCGTGCTTCTGAGCAGTTCTTC. It translates to CVIGRASEQFF.

This clonotype was observed many times. The chain uses TRBV12-3 or TRBV12-4 and TRBJ2-1, with 9 bases lining up with TRBD2. This CDR3 has 14 amino acids. The trim removed 11 bases at V and 2 bases at J, leaving 7 bases unmatched. CDR3 protein: CAVMASGTYNEQFF. CDR3 DNA sequence: TGTGCCGTGATGGCTAGCGGGACCTACAATGAGCAGTTCTTC.

This clonotype was detected a few times. The chain uses TRBV5-5 and TRBJ2-3; TRBD1 matches 10 bases. This CDR3 has 16 residues. Trimming cost V 4 bases and J 0 bases; bases outside gene matches: 5. The V gene's germline CDR1 is SGHKS and CDR2 YYEKEE (reference sequence). The chain's CDR3 is CASSRGTGASTDTQYF. The CDR3 region has the DNA TGTGCCAGCAGCCGTGGGACAGGGGCTAGCACAGATACGCAGTATTTT.

The chain employs TRBV4-3 and TRBJ1-1; the D is unclear. Looked up from germline, CDR1 is LGHNA and CDR2 is YSLEER. Trimming stripped 3 bases from V and 0 bases from J, with 8 bases between. This CDR3 has 14 amino acids. CDR3: CASSHLNMNTEAFF. The CDR3, as DNA: TGCGCCAGCAGCCACCTCAACATGAACACTGAAGCTTTCTTT.

This clonotype was observed a handful of times. The rearrangement uses TRBV11-2 and TRBJ1-5; the D gene is possibly TRBD1 (5 bases). Looked up from germline, CDR1 is SGHAT and CDR2 is FQNNGV. This CDR3 comprises 16 residues. Trimming took 4 bases from V and 1 from J, leaving 14 bases between them. The CDR3 DNA reads TGTGCCAGCAGCTCATCGGTAGGGGACAGCAATCAGCCCCAGCATTTT. Its protein product is CASSSSVGDSNQPQHF.

This clonotype has a count of ten or more. The chain has TRBV29-1 and TRBJ1-5; 12 nucleotides agree with TRBD1. The germline gives CDR1 SQVTM, CDR2 ANQGSEA. V shed 2 bases, J shed 15 bases, and the junction held 5 bases outside the gene matches. CDR3 length: 12 amino acids. The CDR3 DNA reads TGCAGCGTTGAATTGGGGACAGGGGGCCGGCATTTT. Translation: CSVELGTGGRHF. The whole variable domain, filled in from reference TRBV29-1 and TRBJ1-5, reads SAVISQKPSRDICQRGTSLTIQCQVDSQVTMMFWYRQQPGQSLTLIATANQGSEATYESGFVIDKFPISRPNLTFSTLTVSNMSPEDSSIYLCSVELGTGGRHFGDGTRLSIL.

The V gene is TRBV10-3, the J gene TRBJ2-3; TRBD1 aligns across 7 bases. With V trimmed by 3 bases and J by 6 bases, 6 bases remained unmatched. Per germline, CDR1 ENHRY and CDR2 SYGVKD. The CDR3 is 14 amino acids. The chain's CDR3 is CAISEAHRGDTQYF. The DNA of the CDR3 is TGTGCCATCAGTGAAGCTCACAGGGGTGATACGCAGTATTTT.

The V and J genes are TRBV7-9 and TRBJ1-2; 8 bases agree with TRBD1. Germline V lookup: CDR1 SEHNR, CDR2 FQNEAQ (reference sequence). The CDR3 sequence is 15 residues long. J was trimmed by 3 bases and V by 5 bases; bases with no gene match: 8. The CDR3 is CASSLPPGGYYGYTF. CDR3 DNA sequence: TGTGCCAGCAGCCTACCCCCAGGGGGCTACTATGGCTACACCTTC.

The V gene is TRBV27, the J gene TRBJ2-6, with a weak D call TRBD2 (6 bases). The CDR3 is made up of 17 amino acids. CDR1 MNHEY and CDR2 SMNVEV come from the germline V gene (reference sequence). Trimming cost V 6 bases and J 0 bases, with 15 bases left between them. CDR3 protein: CASSLSGLGSGANVLTF. In nucleotides, the CDR3 is TGTGCCAGCAGCCTCAGCGGGCTAGGCTCTGGGGCCAACGTCCTGACTTTC.

The genes are TRBV29-1 and TRBJ2-1; D is perhaps TRBD2 (5 bases). This CDR3 comprises 13 residues. The germline V gene encodes CDR1 SQVTM and CDR2 ANQGSEA. The germline V and J ends were trimmed by 3 bases and 2 bases, with 8 bases remaining between them. CDR3 region: CSVDQRPYNEQFF. In DNA, the CDR3 is TGCAGCGTTGATCAGCGGCCCTACAATGAGCAGTTCTTC.

This clonotype was seen only a few times. V gene TRBV20-1 combines with J gene TRBJ1-4, with D unclear. The CDR3 is 13 amino acids. Trimming left V 3 bases short and J 2 bases short, with 7 bases between. Per germline, CDR1 DFQATT and CDR2 SNEGSKA (reference sequence). CDR3 nucleotides: TGCAGTGCTAGTGTTTACACTAATGAAAAACTGTTTTTT. Its protein product is CSASVYTNEKLFF.

The sample holds a few counts of this clonotype. This rearrangement joins TRBV19 to TRBJ1-2; D is unresolved. Between the trimmed V and J ends, which lost 9 bases and 5 bases, there was a span of 16 bases. CDR3 length: 13 residues. The germline CDR1 and CDR2 sequences are LNHDA and SQIVND (reference sequence). The CDR3 is CASGPLSVYGYTF. The CDR3 coding sequence is TGTGCCAGCGGACCTCTGTCAGTTTATGGCTACACCTTC.

Details on this clonotype: The junction departs from germline at one end; a sequencing error may be responsible. The CDR3 sequence is CASSQLRTRQGTQYF. The DNA for the CDR3 is TGTGCCAGCAGCCAACTTCGGACACGGCAAGGGACCCAGTACTTC. The chain combines TRBV6-2 or TRBV6-3 with TRBJ2-5, with a weak D call TRBD1 (5 bases). The CDR3 extends over 15 amino acids. Germline-derived CDR1 and CDR2 are MNHEY and SVGEGT.

J is TRBJ2-3 and V is TRBV12-5; D may be TRBD2 (6 bases). Germline-derived CDR1 and CDR2 are LGHNT and FRNRAP. Trimming removed 1 base at V and 0 bases at J, with 11 bases between. The CDR3 loop spans 16 amino acids. CDR3 amino acids: CASGLGRTTSTDTQYF. The CDR3 region has the DNA TGTGCTAGTGGTTTGGGGAGGACTACTAGCACAGATACGCAGTATTTT.

This clonotype was recorded a few times. V and J are TRBV20-1 and TRBJ2-1, with D possibly being TRBD1 or TRBD2 (5 bases each). Germline V gene sequence: CDR1 DFQATT, CDR2 SNEGSKA (reference sequence). The CDR3 totals 15 residues. V shed 3 bases and J shed 8 bases, with 20 bases lying between them. The CDR3 sequence is CSARGERRNGDEQFF. The CDR3 bases are TGCAGTGCTAGGGGGGAGAGGCGTAACGGAGATGAGCAGTTCTTC.

The table lists this clonotype with a few counts. The rearrangement joins TRBV29-1 to TRBJ2-1; 9 bases agree with TRBD1. The V segment lost 7 bases and the J segment 6 bases; nucleotides outside the gene matches: 7. Germline assignment: CDR1 SQVTM and CDR2 ANQGSEA. The CDR3 length is 13 residues. DNA for the CDR3: TGCAGCGCACAGGGGGCTCCTATCAATGAGCAGTTCTTC. Translated, it gives CSAQGAPINEQFF.

This clonotype was detected a few times. The gene calls are TRBV12-3 or TRBV12-4 and TRBJ2-1; D not certain. The length of the CDR3 is 15 residues. V was pared by 5 bases and J by 6 bases, with 17 bases between. DNA for the CDR3: TGTGCCAGCAGTGAAGGATCCATTCCCGGCAATGAGCAGTTCTTC. It translates to CASSEGSIPGNEQFF.